This paragraph reports one T cell receptor (beta chain). Samples were taken at baseline and on day 1 of cycles 4 and 7. Profiled with immunoSEQ multiplex PCR; TCRdb holds only in-frame clones, not every one. The sample lists roughly 76,000 clones, around 87% seen once, with over 2% in the top ten. Germline lookup yields CDR1 MDHEN and CDR2 SYDVKM. CDR3 length: 15 amino acids. J was trimmed by 4 bases and V by 8 bases; bases with no gene match: 9. The data belong to a study of OX40 agonist ivuxolimab in advanced cancers. In the study overall: Partial responses, seen in three patients, involved one hepatocellular carcinoma and two cutaneous melanomas.

The chain employs TRBV28 and TRBJ2-7; 12 bases fit TRBD1. The sample consisted of CD4+ or CD8+ T cells sorted from blood, taken in a trial of the OX40 agonist ivuxolimab. The source is an adult with an advanced solid tumor such as melanoma, head and neck, liver or kidney cancer. The CDR3 bases are TGTGCCAGCTATTCCATGGGACAGGGGGCATACGAGCAGTACTTC. Protein product: CASYSMGQGAYEQYF.